A selection of T cell receptor beta chains follows, all from one sample in a study of regulatory T cells in long-lasting Graves disease. TCRdb itself ran the multiplex PCR reads through MiXCR, one entry per CDR3 protein. The sample includes about 380,000 distinct CDR3 sequences, 15% to 18% of them seen just once. The input for sequencing was peripheral blood mononuclear cells (PBMCs), taken at new diagnosis, from a patient treated with antithyroid drugs. These receptors were taken from a female donor with Graves disease. The CDR3 runs from the conserved cysteine through the conserved F or W. The order of the fields is clone size, D gene, J gene, V gene, CDR3 protein, CDR3 DNA. D genes are given only for firm matches. Not all rows give a size; the values are once, few, many and, for expanded clones, a class.

many,TRBD1,TRBJ2-5,TRBV6-2/TRBV6-3,CASSQDRRRETQYF,TGTGCCAGCAGTCAGGACAGGAGGCGGGAGACCCAGTACTTC
many,TRBD1,TRBJ2-5,TRBV11-2,CASSPGQGNQETQYF,TGTGCCAGCAGCCCGGGACAGGGGAACCAAGAGACCCAGTACTTC
many,NA,TRBJ1-4,TRBV30,CAWKMGEKLFF,TGTGCCTGGAAGATGGGGGAAAAACTGTTTTTT
NA,TRBD1,TRBJ2-1,TRBV2,CASSSSGRDRAKFF,TGTGCCAGCAGTAGCTCGGGTAGGGACAGGGCTAAATTCTTC
NA,NA,TRBJ1-6,TRBV28,CASSFRGLSPLHF,TGTGCCAGCAGTTTTAGGGGCTTATCACCCCTCCACTTT
many,NA,TRBJ1-3,TRBV20-1,CSARDLGVGPGNTIYF,TGCAGTGCTAGAGATCTGGGGGTTGGTCCTGGAAACACCATATATTTT
many,TRBD2,TRBJ2-3,TRBV24-1,CATSDSSGRGDTQYF,TGTGCCACCAGTGATTCTAGCGGGAGAGGAGATACGCAGTATTTT
many,NA,TRBJ1-5,TRBV4-3,CASSQEFATNQPQHF,TGCGCCAGCAGCCAAGAGTTTGCCACTAATCAGCCCCAGCATTTT
NA,TRBD2,TRBJ2-7,TRBV20-1,CSVAGGYEQYF,TGCAGTGTAGCGGGGGGGTACGAGCAGTACTTC
many,NA,TRBJ1-1,TRBV11-2,CASSLWGLGTEAFF,TGTGCCAGCAGCTTATGGGGGCTCGGCACTGAAGCTTTCTTT
many,NA,TRBJ2-7,TRBV20-1,CSARLSGLAYEQYF,TGCAGTGCTAGACTTTCAGGGCTCGCCTACGAGCAGTACTTC
NA,TRBD1,TRBJ1-1,TRBV20-1,CSARVRTGGSEAFF,TGCAGTGCTAGAGTTAGGACAGGGGGCAGTGAAGCTTTCTTT
many,NA,TRBJ2-5,TRBV28,CASRPSASETQYF,TGTGCCAGCAGACCCTCCGCTAGCGAGACCCAGTACTTC
many,TRBD1,TRBJ2-2,TRBV7-8,CASLQGDFTGELFF,TGTGCCAGCTTACAGGGGGATTTCACCGGGGAGCTGTTTTTT
few,NA,TRBJ2-1,TRBV3-1,CASSQSHSQFF,TGTGCCAGCAGCCAATCGCACAGTCAGTTCTTC
many,TRBD2,TRBJ2-3,TRBV12-3/TRBV12-4,CASRGENPSGSTDTQYF,TGTGCCAGCAGGGGGGAAAACCCTAGCGGGAGCACAGATACGCAGTATTTT
many,TRBD2,TRBJ2-5,TRBV11-2,CASSPLSGIQETQYF,TGTGCCAGCAGCCCCCTGAGCGGGATCCAAGAGACCCAGTACTTC
many,NA,TRBJ2-5,TRBV20-1,CSARNYRAQETQYF,TGCAGTGCTAGAAACTACAGGGCCCAAGAGACCCAGTACTTC
few,NA,TRBJ2-3,TRBV5-1,CASGGEQLTSTDTQYF,TGCGCCAGCGGGGGCGAGCAACTGACTAGCACAGATACGCAGTATTTT
NA,TRBD2,TRBJ2-4,TRBV2,CASSEASGGALKNIQYF,TGTGCCAGCAGTGAAGCCAGCGGGGGGGCCCTCAAAAACATTCAGTACTTC
many,NA,TRBJ2-3,TRBV6-1,CASRRNRLSTDTQYF,TGTGCCAGCAGGAGGAACAGACTTAGCACAGATACGCAGTATTTT
many,NA,TRBJ2-5,TRBV12-3/TRBV12-4,CASSGEGGGETQYF,TGTGCCAGCAGTGGGGAGGGGGGGGGAGAGACCCAGTACTTC
NA,NA,TRBJ1-3,TRBV3-1,CASSQDSRNTIYF,TGTGCCAGCAGCCAAGATAGCAGAAACACCATATATTTT
many,TRBD2,TRBJ2-3,TRBV27,CASLGRLAGESQYF,TGTGCCAGCCTGGGGAGACTAGCGGGGGAGTCCCAGTATTTT
NA,NA,TRBJ2-3,TRBV6-4,CASSGSGLTDTQYF,TGTGCCAGCAGCGGTAGCGGACTCACAGATACGCAGTATTTT
many,TRBD2,TRBJ2-7,TRBV20-1,CSAAGSGRTSYEQYF,TGCAGTGCTGCAGGTAGCGGGAGGACCTCCTACGAGCAGTACTTC
few,TRBD1,TRBJ1-4,TRBV2,CASSSPTGGRGEKLFF,TGTGCCAGCAGTAGCCCCACAGGGGGTCGGGGTGAAAAACTGTTTTTT
many,NA,TRBJ1-2,TRBV3-1,CASSQASLGRDGYTF,TGTGCCAGCAGCCAAGCAAGTCTGGGGAGGGATGGCTACACCTTC
many,TRBD2,TRBJ2-7,TRBV20-1,CSARFSAGAGEQYF,TGCAGTGCTAGATTTTCGGCGGGAGCGGGCGAGCAGTACTTC
many,NA,TRBJ1-4,TRBV12-3/TRBV12-4,CASSLARANEKLFF,TGTGCCAGCAGTTTGGCGAGAGCTAATGAAAAACTGTTTTTT
NA,TRBD1,TRBJ1-1,TRBV27,CASSHPGQGGTEAFF,TGTGCCAGCAGTCACCCGGGACAGGGGGGCACTGAAGCTTTCTTT
few,NA,TRBJ2-7,TRBV29-1,CSVTTGDAYEQYF,TGCAGCGTTACGACGGGGGATGCCTACGAGCAGTACTTC
many,TRBD1,TRBJ1-6,TRBV20-1,CSARDRIRLSYNSPLHF,TGCAGTGCTAGGGACAGGATCCGTCTTTCCTATAATTCACCCCTCCACTTT
NA,NA,TRBJ2-5,TRBV12-3/TRBV12-4,CASSFGTIPETQYF,TGTGCCAGCAGTTTCGGAACTATCCCGGAGACCCAGTACTTC
many,TRBD2,TRBJ2-5,TRBV10-3,CAISEVSSGGKETQYF,TGTGCCATCAGTGAGGTGTCTAGCGGGGGTAAAGAGACCCAGTACTTC
few,TRBD1,TRBJ1-5,TRBV2,CATGTGPQPQHF,TGTGCCACAGGGACAGGGCCTCAGCCCCAGCATTTT
few,TRBD2,TRBJ2-1,TRBV29-1,CSADLPLLAGGLDSGEQFF,TGCAGCGCTGACCTCCCCCTGCTAGCGGGAGGGCTCGATTCCGGTGAGCAGTTCTTC
many,NA,TRBJ2-2,TRBV12-3/TRBV12-4,CASSAGTTVGELFF,TGTGCCAGCAGTGCCGGGACCACCGTCGGGGAGCTGTTTTTT
many,NA,TRBJ2-1,TRBV2,CASSGERRHEQFF,TGTGCCAGCAGTGGAGAGCGGCGGCATGAGCAGTTCTTC
NA,NA,TRBJ2-3,TRBV12-3/TRBV12-4,CASRSSGPDTQYF,TGTGCCAGCCGTAGTTCGGGACCAGATACGCAGTATTTT
many,NA,TRBJ2-3,TRBV27,CASTRPGGWRLGPSTDTQYF,TGTGCCAGCACCCGTCCGGGGGGCTGGAGACTAGGACCCTCCACAGATACGCAGTATTTT
many,NA,TRBJ2-7,TRBV7-9,CASSADGQYGPYEQYF,TGTGCCAGCAGCGCCGACGGACAGTACGGGCCCTACGAGCAGTACTTC
few,TRBD1,TRBJ1-1,TRBV19,CASRRLDRGLNTEAFF,TGTGCCAGTCGTCGTCTGGACAGGGGGCTGAACACTGAAGCTTTCTTT
many,NA,TRBJ1-1,TRBV2,CASGWQGGNTEAFF,TGTGCCAGCGGGTGGCAGGGAGGGAACACTGAAGCTTTCTTT
many,TRBD1,TRBJ1-5,TRBV4-1,CASSQSTGGFSLPPQHF,TGCGCCAGCAGCCAGTCTACAGGGGGCTTCTCCCTTCCGCCCCAGCATTTT
few,TRBD1,TRBJ1-1,TRBV7-6,CASSPGQATLNTEAFF,TGTGCCAGCAGCCCCGGACAGGCAACCCTGAACACTGAAGCTTTCTTT
NA,NA,TRBJ1-1,TRBV5-5,CASSFKPGPENTEAFF,TGTGCCAGCAGCTTTAAGCCCGGGCCTGAGAACACTGAAGCTTTCTTT
NA,NA,TRBJ1-1,TRBV10-3,CAIGRGDTEAFF,TGTGCCATCGGGCGCGGGGACACTGAAGCTTTCTTT
few,TRBD2,TRBJ2-2,TRBV4-1,CASSPEAGVTGELFF,TGCGCCAGCAGCCCTGAAGCGGGGGTCACCGGGGAGCTGTTTTTT
few,NA,TRBJ1-1,TRBV7-2,CASSTGARRGTEAFF,TGTGCCAGCAGCACCGGGGCGAGAAGGGGCACTGAAGCTTTCTTT
many,NA,TRBJ2-2,TRBV6-1,CAATRPGGLFTGELFF,TGTGCCGCCACACGTCCCGGGGGGCTCTTCACCGGGGAGCTGTTTTTT
many,NA,TRBJ2-5,TRBV7-2,CASSLHFQETQYF,TGTGCCAGCAGCTTACACTTCCAAGAGACCCAGTACTTC
many,NA,TRBJ2-1,TRBV3-1,CASSHGTGRGTPYNEQFF,TGTGCCAGCAGCCACGGAACTGGTCGCGGGACGCCTTACAATGAGCAGTTCTTC
many,NA,TRBJ2-7,TRBV27,CASSLTQGEQYF,TGTGCCAGCAGTTTAACCCAGGGCGAGCAGTACTTC
NA,TRBD1,TRBJ2-7,TRBV4-3,CASSQDITGGNYEQYF,TGCGCCAGCAGCCAAGATATTACAGGGGGCAACTACGAGCAGTACTTC
NA,NA,TRBJ1-2,TRBV29-1,CSVEAGYVRDGYTF,TGCAGCGTTGAAGCCGGTTATGTGCGGGATGGCTACACCTTC
many,NA,TRBJ2-3,TRBV7-9,CASSPRDTGTDTQYF,TGTGCCAGCAGCCCCCGGGATACGGGCACAGATACGCAGTATTTT